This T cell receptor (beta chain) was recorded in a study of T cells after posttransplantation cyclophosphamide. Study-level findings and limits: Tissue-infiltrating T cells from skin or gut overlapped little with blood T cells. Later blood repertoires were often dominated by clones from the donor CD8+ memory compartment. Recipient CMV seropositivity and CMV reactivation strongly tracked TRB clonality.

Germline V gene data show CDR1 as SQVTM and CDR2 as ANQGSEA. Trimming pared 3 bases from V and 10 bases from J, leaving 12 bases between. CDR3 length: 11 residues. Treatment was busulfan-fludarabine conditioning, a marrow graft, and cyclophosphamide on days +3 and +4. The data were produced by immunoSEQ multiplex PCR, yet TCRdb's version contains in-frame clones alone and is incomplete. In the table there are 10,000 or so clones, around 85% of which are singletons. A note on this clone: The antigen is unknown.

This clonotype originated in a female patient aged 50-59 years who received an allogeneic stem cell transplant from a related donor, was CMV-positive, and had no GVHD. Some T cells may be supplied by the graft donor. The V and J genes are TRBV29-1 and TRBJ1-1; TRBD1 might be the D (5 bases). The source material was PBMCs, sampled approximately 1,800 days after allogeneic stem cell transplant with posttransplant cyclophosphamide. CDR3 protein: CSVDSAGSAFF. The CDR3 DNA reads TGCAGCGTTGACTCGGCAGGGTCAGCTTTCTTT.